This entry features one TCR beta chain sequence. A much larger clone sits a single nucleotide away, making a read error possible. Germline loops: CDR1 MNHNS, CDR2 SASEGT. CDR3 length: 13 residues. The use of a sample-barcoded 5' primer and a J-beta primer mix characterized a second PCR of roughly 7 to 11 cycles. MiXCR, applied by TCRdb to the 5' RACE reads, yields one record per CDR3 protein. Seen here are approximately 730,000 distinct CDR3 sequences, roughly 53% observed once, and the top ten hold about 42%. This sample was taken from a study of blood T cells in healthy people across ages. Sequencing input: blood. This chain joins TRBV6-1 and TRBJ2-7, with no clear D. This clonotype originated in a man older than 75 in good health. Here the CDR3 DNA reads TGTGCCGGCAGTGAAAGCCAGATCTACGAGCAGTACTTC. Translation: CAGSESQIYEQYF.